The entry below describes one T cell receptor (beta chain). Its cognate antigen is unknown. Treatment given: about 20 received Ad26.COV2.S at low or high dose, single or two shots; about 5 received placebo; per-sample allocation not given. Sample collection was performed on day 63 after the first vaccine or placebo injection. An 18-55-year-old adult in Boston served as donor. This CDR3 is built from 13 residues. The ends were cut back, 3 bases at V and 4 bases at J, with 10 bases in the middle. CDR1 and CDR2 from the germline V gene are SGHRS and YFSETQ. The repertoire was sequenced with immunoSEQ multiplex PCR; TCRdb's copy has only in-frame clones and lacks some. This table holds about 410,000 clones, about 88% found once. This record comes from a study of Ad26.COV2.S vaccination and SARS-CoV-2 variants. In the study overall: The donor belonged to the COV1001 Ad26.COV2.S trial arm.

Study-wide results and limits: The analyses of TCR breadth and depth may have understated the size of total T cell responses. Vaccinees and placebo recipients showed similar non-spike TCR breadth.

The chain employs TRBV5-1 and TRBJ2-5; tentatively, D is TRBD1 (6 bases). Specimen: peripheral blood, collected in a trial of Ad26.COV2.S vaccine versus placebo. The clonotype was recovered from a person between 18 and 65 years old who received the Ad26.COV2.S COVID-19 vaccine or a placebo. CDR3 region: CASSSRGRETQYF. CDR3 nucleotides: TGCGCCAGCAGCTCCAGGGGAAGAGAGACCCAGTACTTC.